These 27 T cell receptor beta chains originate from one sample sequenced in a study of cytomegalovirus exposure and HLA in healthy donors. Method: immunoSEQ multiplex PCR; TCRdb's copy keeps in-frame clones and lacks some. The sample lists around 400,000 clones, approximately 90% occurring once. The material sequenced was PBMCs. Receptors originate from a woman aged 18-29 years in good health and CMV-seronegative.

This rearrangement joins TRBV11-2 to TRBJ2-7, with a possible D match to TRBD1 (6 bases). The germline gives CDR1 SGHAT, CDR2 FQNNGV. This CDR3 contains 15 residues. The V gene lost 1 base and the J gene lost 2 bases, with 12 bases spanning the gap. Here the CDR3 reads CASSLGSRGTYEQYF. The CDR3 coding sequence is TGTGCCAGCAGCTTAGGGTCCAGGGGAACCTACGAGCAGTACTTC.

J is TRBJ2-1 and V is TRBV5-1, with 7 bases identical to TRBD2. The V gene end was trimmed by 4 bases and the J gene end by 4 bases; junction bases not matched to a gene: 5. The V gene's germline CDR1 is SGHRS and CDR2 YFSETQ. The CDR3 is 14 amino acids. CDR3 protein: CASSRTRFYNEQFF. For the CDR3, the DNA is TGCGCCAGCAGCCGGACTAGATTTTACAATGAGCAGTTCTTC.

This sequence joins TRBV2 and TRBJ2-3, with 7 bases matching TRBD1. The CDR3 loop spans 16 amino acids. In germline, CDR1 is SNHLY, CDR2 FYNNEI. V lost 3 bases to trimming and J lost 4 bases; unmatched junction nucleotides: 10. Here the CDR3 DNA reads TGTGCCAGCAGTGACGGCCTGAGGGGGCCCCCAGATACGCAGTATTTT. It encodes CASSDGLRGPPDTQYF.

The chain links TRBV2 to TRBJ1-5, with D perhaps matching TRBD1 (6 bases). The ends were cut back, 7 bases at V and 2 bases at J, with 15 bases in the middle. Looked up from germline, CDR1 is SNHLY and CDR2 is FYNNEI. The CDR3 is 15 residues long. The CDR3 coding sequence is TGTGCCAGCAAAAAGGGGGTAGGGGGCAATCAGCCCCAGCATTTT. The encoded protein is CASKKGVGGNQPQHF.

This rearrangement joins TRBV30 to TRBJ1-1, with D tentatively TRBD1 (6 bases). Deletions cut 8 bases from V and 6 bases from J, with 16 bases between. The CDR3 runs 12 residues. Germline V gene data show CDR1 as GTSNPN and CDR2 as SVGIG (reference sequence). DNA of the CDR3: TGTGCCCAAATAACTAGGACAGCTGAAGCTTTCTTT. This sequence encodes CAQITRTAEAFF.

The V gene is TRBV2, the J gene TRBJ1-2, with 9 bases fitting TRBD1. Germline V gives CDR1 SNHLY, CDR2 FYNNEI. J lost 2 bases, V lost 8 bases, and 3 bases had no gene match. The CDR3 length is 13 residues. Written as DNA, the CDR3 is TGTGCCAGCCTGGGGACAGGGAACTATGGCTACACCTTC. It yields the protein CASLGTGNYGYTF.

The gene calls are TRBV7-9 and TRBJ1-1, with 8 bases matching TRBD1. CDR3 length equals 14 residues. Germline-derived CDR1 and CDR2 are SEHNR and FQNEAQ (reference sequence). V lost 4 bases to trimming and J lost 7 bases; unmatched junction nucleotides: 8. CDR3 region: CASSSGTGEIEAFF. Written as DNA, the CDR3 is TGTGCCAGCAGCTCCGGGACAGGAGAAATTGAAGCTTTCTTT.

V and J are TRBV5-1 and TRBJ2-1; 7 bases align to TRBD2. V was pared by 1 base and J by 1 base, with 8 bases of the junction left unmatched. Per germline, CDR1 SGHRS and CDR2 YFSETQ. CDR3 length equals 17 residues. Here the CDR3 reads CASSLRPAGESYNEQFF. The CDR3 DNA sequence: TGCGCCAGCAGCTTGCGCCCGGCGGGGGAGTCCTACAATGAGCAGTTCTTC.

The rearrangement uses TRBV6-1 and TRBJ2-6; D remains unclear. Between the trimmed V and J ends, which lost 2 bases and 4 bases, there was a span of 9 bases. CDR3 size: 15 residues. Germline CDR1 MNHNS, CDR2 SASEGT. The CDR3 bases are TGTGCCAGCAGTGAATACCAAGAGGGGGCCAACGTCCTGACTTTC. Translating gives CASSEYQEGANVLTF.

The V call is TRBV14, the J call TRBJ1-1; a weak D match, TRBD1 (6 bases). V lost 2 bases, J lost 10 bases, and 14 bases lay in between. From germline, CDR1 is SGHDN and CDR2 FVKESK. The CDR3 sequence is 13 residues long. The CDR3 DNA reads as TGTGCCAGCAGCCAACTACAGGGTAAAGGAGCTTTCTTT. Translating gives CASSQLQGKGAFF.

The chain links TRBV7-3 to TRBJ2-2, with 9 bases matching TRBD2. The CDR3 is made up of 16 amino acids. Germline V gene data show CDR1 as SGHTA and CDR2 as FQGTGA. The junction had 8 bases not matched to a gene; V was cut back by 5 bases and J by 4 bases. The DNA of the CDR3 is TGTGCCAGCAGCCTAAAGCGGGAGGAAGGCACCGGGGAGCTGTTTTTT. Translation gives CASSLKREEGTGELFF.

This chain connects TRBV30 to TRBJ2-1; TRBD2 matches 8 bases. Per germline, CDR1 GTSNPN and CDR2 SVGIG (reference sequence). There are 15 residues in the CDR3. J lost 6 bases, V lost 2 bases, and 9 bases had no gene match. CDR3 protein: CAWSPVIAGSNEQFF. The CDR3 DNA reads TGTGCCTGGAGTCCAGTTATAGCGGGGAGCAATGAGCAGTTCTTC.

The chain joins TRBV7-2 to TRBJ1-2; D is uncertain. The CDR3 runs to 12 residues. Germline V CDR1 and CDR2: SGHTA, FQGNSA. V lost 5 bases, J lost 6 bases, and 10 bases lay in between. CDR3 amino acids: CASSPGRDGYTF. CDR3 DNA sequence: TGTGCCAGCAGCCCCGGGAGGGATGGCTACACCTTC. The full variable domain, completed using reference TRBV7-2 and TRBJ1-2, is GAGVSQSPSNKVTEKGKDVELRCDPISGHTALYWYRQSLGQGLEFLIYFQGNSAPDKSGLPSDRFSAERTGGSVSTLTIQRTQQEDSAVYLCASSPGRDGYTFGSGTRLTVV.

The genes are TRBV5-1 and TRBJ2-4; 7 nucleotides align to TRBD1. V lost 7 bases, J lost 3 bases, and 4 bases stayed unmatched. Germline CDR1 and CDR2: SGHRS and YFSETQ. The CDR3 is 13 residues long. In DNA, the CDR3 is TGCGCCAGCTCCCAGGGGGACAAAAACATTCAGTACTTC. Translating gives CASSQGDKNIQYF. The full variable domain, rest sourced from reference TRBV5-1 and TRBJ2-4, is KAGVTQTPRYLIKTRGQQVTLSCSPISGHRSVSWYQQTPGQGLQFLFEYFSETQRNKGNFPGRFSGRQFSNSRSEMNVSTLELGDSALYLCASSQGDKNIQYFGAGTRLSVL.

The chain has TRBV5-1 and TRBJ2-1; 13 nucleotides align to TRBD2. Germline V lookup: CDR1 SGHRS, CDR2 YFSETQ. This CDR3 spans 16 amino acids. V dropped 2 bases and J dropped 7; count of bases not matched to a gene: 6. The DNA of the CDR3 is TGCGCCAGCAGCTTAGGGACTAGCGGGGCTTGGAATGAGCAGTTCTTC. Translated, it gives CASSLGTSGAWNEQFF. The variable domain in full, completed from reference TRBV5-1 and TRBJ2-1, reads KAGVTQTPRYLIKTRGQQVTLSCSPISGHRSVSWYQQTPGQGLQFLFEYFSETQRNKGNFPGRFSGRQFSNSRSEMNVSTLELGDSALYLCASSLGTSGAWNEQFFGPGTRLTVL.

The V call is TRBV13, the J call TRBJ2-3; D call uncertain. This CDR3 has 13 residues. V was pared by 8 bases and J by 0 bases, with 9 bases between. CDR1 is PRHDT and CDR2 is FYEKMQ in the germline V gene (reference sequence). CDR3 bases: TGTGCCAGCTCCCGGTCTAGCACAGATACGCAGTATTTT. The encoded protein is CASSRSSTDTQYF.

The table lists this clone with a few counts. This CDR3 is CASSSPSAHRGTGELFF. For the CDR3, the DNA is TGTGCCAGCAGCTCGCCCTCCGCCCACCGGGGCACCGGGGAGCTGTTTTTT. V is TRBV28 and J is TRBJ2-2; D perhaps matches TRBD2 (5 bases). The CDR3 loop spans 17 amino acids. From germline, CDR1 is MDHEN and CDR2 SYDVKM. V was shortened by 6 bases and J by 4 bases, with 21 bases between the two germline ends.

CDR3 in DNA: TGTGCCAGCAGCCAAGGGACAGGGGCCAACACTGAAGCTTTCTTT. It codes for CASSQGTGANTEAFF. The chain is built from TRBV6-5 and TRBJ1-1; 10 nucleotides line up with TRBD1. Trimming at V came to 6 bases and at J to 2 bases, leaving 6 bases not matched to a gene. The CDR3 covers 15 residues. CDR1 and CDR2 from the germline V gene are MNHEY and SVGAGI.

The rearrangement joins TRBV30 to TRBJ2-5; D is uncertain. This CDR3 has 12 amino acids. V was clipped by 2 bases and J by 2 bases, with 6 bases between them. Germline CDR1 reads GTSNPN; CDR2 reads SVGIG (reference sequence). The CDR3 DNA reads TGTGCCTGGAGTCCTGTACAAGAGACCCAGTACTTC. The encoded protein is CAWSPVQETQYF.

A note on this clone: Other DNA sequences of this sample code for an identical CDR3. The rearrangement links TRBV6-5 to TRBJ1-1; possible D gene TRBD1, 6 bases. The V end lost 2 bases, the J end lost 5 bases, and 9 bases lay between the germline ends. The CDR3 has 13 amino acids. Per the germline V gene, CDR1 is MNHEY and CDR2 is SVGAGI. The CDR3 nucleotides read TGTGCCAGCAGTTACGAAGGGGGAACTGAAGCTTTCTTT. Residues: CASSYEGGTEAFF.

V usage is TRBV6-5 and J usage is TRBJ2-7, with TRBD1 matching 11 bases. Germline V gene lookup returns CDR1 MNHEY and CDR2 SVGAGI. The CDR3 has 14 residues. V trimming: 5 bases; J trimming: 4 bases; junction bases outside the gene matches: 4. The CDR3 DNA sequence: TGTGCCAGCAGTCCGGGACAGGGGGAATACGAGCAGTACTTC. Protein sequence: CASSPGQGEYEQYF.

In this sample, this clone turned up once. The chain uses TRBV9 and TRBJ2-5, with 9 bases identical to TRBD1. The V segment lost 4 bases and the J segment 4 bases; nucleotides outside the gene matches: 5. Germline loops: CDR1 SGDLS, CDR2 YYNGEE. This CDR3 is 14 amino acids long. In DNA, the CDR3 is TGTGCCAGCAGCCCGCACAGGGGGCGAGAGACCCAGTACTTC. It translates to CASSPHRGRETQYF.

The CDR3 DNA is TGTGCCAGCAGTGATCGAGACAGGGCGAACTATGGCTACACCTTC. Translation: CASSDRDRANYGYTF. The chain carries TRBV6-1 and TRBJ1-2, with TRBD1 matching over 7 bases. CDR1 and CDR2 (germline): MNHNS, SASEGT. The V gene end was trimmed by 3 bases and the J gene end by 2 bases; junction bases not matched to a gene: 6. The CDR3 is made up of 15 amino acids.

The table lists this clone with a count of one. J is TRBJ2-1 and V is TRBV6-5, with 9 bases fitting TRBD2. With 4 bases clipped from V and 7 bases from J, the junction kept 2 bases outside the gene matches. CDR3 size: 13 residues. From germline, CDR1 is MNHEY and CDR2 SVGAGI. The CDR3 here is CASSLAGENEQFF. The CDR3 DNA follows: TGTGCCAGCAGTTTAGCGGGGGAGAATGAGCAGTTCTTC.

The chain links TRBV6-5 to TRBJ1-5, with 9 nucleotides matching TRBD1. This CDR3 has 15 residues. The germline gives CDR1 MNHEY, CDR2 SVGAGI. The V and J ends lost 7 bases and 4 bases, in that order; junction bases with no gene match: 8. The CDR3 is CASNTGTGTNQPQHF. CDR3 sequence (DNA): TGTGCCAGCAACACCGGGACAGGGACTAATCAGCCCCAGCATTTT.

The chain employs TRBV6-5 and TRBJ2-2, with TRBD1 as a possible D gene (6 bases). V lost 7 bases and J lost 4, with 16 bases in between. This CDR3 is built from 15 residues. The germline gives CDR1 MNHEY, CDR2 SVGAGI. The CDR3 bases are TGTGCCAGCACCGAAGTCAGGGGATCCACCGGGGAGCTGTTTTTT. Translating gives CASTEVRGSTGELFF.

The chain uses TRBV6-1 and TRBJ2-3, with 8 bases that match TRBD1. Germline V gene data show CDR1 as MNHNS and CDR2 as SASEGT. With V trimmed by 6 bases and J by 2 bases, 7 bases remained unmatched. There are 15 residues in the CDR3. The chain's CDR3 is CASSERTGYTDTQYF. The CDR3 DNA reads TGTGCCAGCAGCGAAAGGACAGGGTACACAGATACGCAGTATTTT.